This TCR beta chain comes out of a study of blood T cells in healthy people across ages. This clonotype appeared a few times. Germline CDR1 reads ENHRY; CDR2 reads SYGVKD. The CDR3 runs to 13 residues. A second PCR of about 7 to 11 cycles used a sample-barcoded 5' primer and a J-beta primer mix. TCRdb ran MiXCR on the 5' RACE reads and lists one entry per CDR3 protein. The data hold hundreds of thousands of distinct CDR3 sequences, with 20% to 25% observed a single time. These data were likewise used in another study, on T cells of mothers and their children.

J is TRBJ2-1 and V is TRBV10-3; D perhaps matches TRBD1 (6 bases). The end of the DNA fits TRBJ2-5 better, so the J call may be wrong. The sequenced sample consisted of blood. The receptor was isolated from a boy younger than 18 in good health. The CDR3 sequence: CAISPSGAETQYF. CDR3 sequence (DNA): TGTGCCATCAGCCCGTCAGGGGCGGAGACCCAGTACTTC.